This T cell receptor beta chain was sequenced for a study of blood T cell repertoires in COVID-19. About the study: The origin of the acute and convalescent COVID-19 samples was the United States, Italy and Spain. T cells, B-cell-depleted T cells, or PBMCs provided the cDNA or gDNA that served as material.

The study drew participants aged about 18 to 95 years from around 24 US areas. Researchers sorted participants into cohorts using their self-reported clinical history. There are a few counts of this clone. The CDR3 consists of 14 residues. With 5 bases removed from V and 4 bases from J, the gap between germline ends came to 13 bases. Germline-derived CDR1 and CDR2 are SGHTA and FQGNSA. Profiled with immunoSEQ multiplex PCR; TCRdb holds only in-frame clones, not every one. Among a few hundred thousand clones listed, approximately 88% were seen once. The clonotype originates from a woman aged 40 to 50 who had been exposed to COVID-19. V is TRBV7-2 and J is TRBJ2-3, with D maybe TRBD2 (5 bases). Sequencing was performed on PBMCs or T cells enriched from blood (not recorded which). The CDR3 region is CASSTLTSSDTQYF. CDR3 DNA sequence: TGTGCCAGCAGCACACTCACTAGTTCAGATACGCAGTATTTT.